Listed below are T cell receptor beta chains from one sample, sequenced in a study of T cell changes during pregnancy in multiple sclerosis. Profiled with immunoSEQ multiplex PCR; TCRdb holds only in-frame clones, not every one. The sample shows about 60,000 clones, around 93% of them seen only once. The specimen was peripheral blood, collected after pregnancy. These receptors all come from a female donor with multiple sclerosis, enrolled in a pregnancy study. CDR3s include the opening cysteine and the closing phenylalanine or tryptophan. The order of the fields is clone size, D gene, J gene, V gene, CDR3 protein, CDR3 DNA. D genes are given only for firm matches. The size entry is marked missing in some rows and otherwise reads once, few, many or a size class.

size: -; D: TRBD1; J: TRBJ1-1; V: TRBV6-1; CDR3: CASNEATGLNTEAFF; DNA: TGTGCCAGCAATGAAGCGACAGGGCTGAACACTGAAGCTTTCTTT
size: -; D: TRBD1; J: TRBJ1-2; V: TRBV7-7; CDR3: CASSYRTGGDGYTF; DNA: TGTGCTAGCAGCTACCGGACAGGGGGCGATGGCTACACCTTC
size: -; D: -; J: TRBJ1-1; V: TRBV5-6; CDR3: CASSLLGVNTEAFF; DNA: TGTGCCAGCAGCTTGTTAGGGGTAAATACTGAAGCTTTCTTT
size: -; D: TRBD2; J: TRBJ2-3; V: TRBV6-4; CDR3: CASSETSGRSDTQYF; DNA: TGTGCCAGCAGCGAGACTAGCGGGAGGTCAGATACGCAGTATTTT
size: -; D: -; J: TRBJ2-1; V: TRBV11-3; CDR3: CASSGGTTVQFF; DNA: TGTGCCAGCAGCGGCGGGACGACAGTACAGTTCTTC
size: once; D: -; J: TRBJ2-3; V: TRBV30; CDR3: CAWSEAAPIQYF; DNA: TGTGCCTGGAGTGAAGCGGCCCCTATCCAGTATTTT
size: -; D: -; J: TRBJ2-1; V: TRBV4-3; CDR3: CASSQGGRESYNEQFF; DNA: TGCGCCAGCAGCCAAGGGGGACGGGAGTCCTACAATGAGCAGTTCTTC
size: -; D: -; J: TRBJ1-1; V: TRBV7-9; CDR3: CASSLSKGQGNTEAFF; DNA: TGTGCCAGCAGCCTAAGTAAGGGGCAGGGGAACACTGAAGCTTTCTTT
size: -; D: TRBD2; J: TRBJ2-7; V: TRBV19; CDR3: CASSMNAGGLQYF; DNA: TGTGCCAGTAGTATGAACGCGGGAGGGTTGCAGTACTTC
size: -; D: -; J: TRBJ2-5; V: TRBV4-1; CDR3: CASSQDSSRWRETQYF; DNA: TGCGCCAGCAGCCAAGACTCGTCGAGGTGGAGGGAGACCCAGTACTTC
size: -; D: TRBD1; J: TRBJ2-7; V: TRBV5-6; CDR3: CASTYGTAPYEQYF; DNA: TGTGCCAGCACCTACGGGACAGCACCCTACGAGCAGTACTTC
size: -; D: -; J: TRBJ2-1; V: TRBV27; CDR3: CASSLRLGWNEQFF; DNA: TGTGCCAGCAGTTTAAGACTAGGGTGGAATGAGCAGTTCTTC
size: -; D: -; J: TRBJ2-3; V: TRBV19; CDR3: CASRVSGGPDTQYF; DNA: TGTGCCAGTAGGGTTTCAGGAGGGCCAGATACGCAGTATTTT
size: -; D: TRBD1; J: TRBJ2-2; V: TRBV7-2; CDR3: CASSSGQGRTGELFF; DNA: TGTGCCAGCAGCTCAGGACAGGGCCGAACCGGGGAGCTGTTTTTT
size: -; D: -; J: TRBJ2-7; V: TRBV21-1; CDR3: CASSKDLIAGGWDEQYF; DNA: TGTGCCAGCAGCAAAGACCTGATAGCGGGAGGTTGGGACGAGCAGTACTTC
size: -; D: -; J: TRBJ2-2; V: TRBV7-8; CDR3: CASTEVINGELFF; DNA: TGTGCCTCCACGGAGGTAATAAACGGGGAGCTGTTTTTT
size: -; D: -; J: TRBJ2-7; V: TRBV23-1; CDR3: CASTFRYEQYF; DNA: TGCGCCAGCACCTTTCGTTACGAGCAGTACTTC
size: -; D: -; J: TRBJ2-7; V: TRBV28; CDR3: CASSLYAGPSSYEQYF; DNA: TGTGCCAGCAGTTTATATGCAGGGCCGAGCTCCTACGAGCAGTACTTC
size: -; D: -; J: TRBJ1-2; V: TRBV4-3; CDR3: CASSQGRGLGGYTF; DNA: TGCGCCAGCAGCCAAGGGAGAGGACTTGGAGGCTACACCTTC
size: -; D: -; J: TRBJ1-2; V: TRBV7-2; CDR3: CASSFPGSYGYTF; DNA: TGTGCCAGCAGCTTCCCGGGAAGCTATGGCTACACCTTC
size: -; D: -; J: TRBJ1-5; V: TRBV9; CDR3: CASSSRTAGQPQHF; DNA: TGTGCCAGCAGCTCCCGGACAGCAGGCCAGCCCCAGCATTTT
size: -; D: TRBD2; J: TRBJ2-2; V: TRBV15; CDR3: CATSRAPGTSGRAKAGELFF; DNA: TGTGCCACCAGCAGAGCTCCCGGGACTAGCGGGAGGGCCAAGGCCGGGGAGCTGTTTTTT
size: -; D: -; J: TRBJ2-7; V: TRBV6-5; CDR3: CASSYSRMSTAYEQYF; DNA: TGTGCCAGCAGTTACTCGCGCATGTCGACAGCCTACGAGCAGTACTTC
size: -; D: TRBD2; J: TRBJ2-3; V: TRBV19; CDR3: CASSQLAGAADTQYF; DNA: TGTGCCAGTAGTCAACTAGCGGGAGCAGCAGATACGCAGTATTTT
size: -; D: TRBD2; J: TRBJ2-1; V: TRBV7-9; CDR3: CASSLPRGLAGGEQFF; DNA: TGTGCCAGCAGCTTACCTCGGGGTCTAGCGGGAGGCGAGCAGTTCTTC
size: -; D: TRBD2; J: TRBJ2-7; V: TRBV27; CDR3: CASKLAGTYEQYF; DNA: TGTGCCAGTAAACTAGCGGGGACCTACGAGCAGTACTTC
size: -; D: -; J: TRBJ2-7; V: TRBV6-1; CDR3: CASSEWRGGEQYF; DNA: TGTGCCAGCAGTGAATGGAGGGGGGGCGAGCAGTACTTC
size: -; D: TRBD1; J: TRBJ2-5; V: TRBV7-9; CDR3: CASSLKGAGETQYF; DNA: TGTGCCAGCAGCTTAAAGGGGGCAGGAGAGACCCAGTACTTC
size: -; D: -; J: TRBJ2-6; V: TRBV27; CDR3: CASSLRAGDSGANVLTF; DNA: TGTGCCAGCAGTTTACGAGCGGGCGACTCTGGGGCCAACGTCCTGACTTTC
size: -; D: TRBD2; J: TRBJ2-2; V: TRBV19; CDR3: CASSNSGLAGGITGELFF; DNA: TGTGCCAGTAGCAATTCGGGACTAGCGGGAGGGATAACCGGGGAGCTGTTTTTT
size: -; D: -; J: TRBJ2-7; V: TRBV9; CDR3: CASSGSSYEQYF; DNA: TGTGCCAGCAGCGGGAGTTCTTACGAGCAGTACTTC
size: once; D: TRBD1; J: TRBJ1-1; V: TRBV7-9; CDR3: CASSLKGARAEAFF; DNA: TGTGCCAGCAGCTTAAAGGGGGCCCGGGCTGAAGCTTTCTTT
size: -; D: TRBD2; J: TRBJ2-4; V: TRBV2; CDR3: CASSRLAGGAKNIQYF; DNA: TGTGCCAGCAGTAGACTAGCGGGGGGAGCCAAAAACATTCAGTACTTC
size: -; D: TRBD2; J: TRBJ2-7; V: TRBV13; CDR3: CASSLGSTSGNNYEQYF; DNA: TGTGCCAGCAGCTTAGGGTCTACTAGCGGTAACAACTACGAGCAGTACTTC
size: -; D: TRBD2; J: TRBJ2-2; V: TRBV7-9; CDR3: CASSFSLSSGSGYTGELFF; DNA: TGTGCCAGCAGCTTCTCTTTAAGTAGCGGGAGTGGTTACACCGGGGAGCTGTTTTTT
size: -; D: -; J: TRBJ2-5; V: TRBV4-2; CDR3: CASSQEPAGGRQETQYF; DNA: TGTGCCAGCAGCCAAGAACCGGCAGGGGGGCGCCAAGAGACCCAGTACTTC
size: -; D: TRBD2; J: TRBJ2-5; V: TRBV9; CDR3: CASTGGETQYF; DNA: TGTGCCAGCACGGGAGGAGAGACCCAGTACTTC
size: -; D: -; J: TRBJ2-7; V: TRBV5-4; CDR3: CASSPGPRGVSYEQYF; DNA: TGTGCCAGCAGCCCTGGACCCCGCGGGGTTTCCTACGAGCAGTACTTC
size: -; D: -; J: TRBJ1-2; V: TRBV7-3; CDR3: CASSLLAGAGGYTF; DNA: TGTGCCAGCAGCTTATTGGCAGGGGCAGGCGGCTACACCTTC
size: -; D: TRBD2; J: TRBJ2-5; V: TRBV10-1; CDR3: CASMSAGGVQETQYF; DNA: TGCGCCAGCATGTCAGCGGGAGGGGTCCAAGAGACCCAGTACTTC
size: -; D: -; J: TRBJ1-2; V: TRBV18; CDR3: CASSPGGSPGDGYTF; DNA: TGTGCCAGCTCACCCGGAGGGTCTCCCGGAGATGGCTACACCTTC